These T cell receptor beta chains were read from a single sample in a study of cytomegalovirus exposure and HLA in healthy donors. Assay used: immunoSEQ multiplex PCR; TCRdb lists only in-frame clones, some missing. The sample has 90,000 to 120,000 clones, 77% seen once. Sequenced sample: PBMCs. The receptors were sampled from a male donor in good health and CMV-seronegative. Both conserved end residues are part of each CDR3. A D gene is named only where the DNA matches it firmly. Some rows mark clone size as missing; the rest say once, few, many or name a class of expanded clone.

D gene	clone size	V gene	J gene	CDR3 DNA	CDR3 protein
TRBD2	few	TRBV11-3	TRBJ2-2	TGTGCCAGCAGCTTAGCAGGACTAGCGGGGACCGGGGAGCTGTTTTTT	CASSLAGLAGTGELFF
-	-	TRBV30	TRBJ1-1	TGTGCCTGGAGTGTAAGAGGCAACTTGAACACTGAAGCTTTCTTT	CAWSVRGNLNTEAFF
TRBD1	few	TRBV6-5	TRBJ2-7	TGTGCCAGTCAGGGGGTCTACGAGCAGTACTTC	CASQGVYEQYF
TRBD2	once	TRBV6-6	TRBJ2-3	TGTGCCAGCAGTACGGGACTAGCGACTAGCACAGATACGCAGTATTTT	CASSTGLATSTDTQYF
-	-	TRBV29-1	TRBJ2-5	TGCAGCGTCGTTGTCAGCTCAGAGGGGACCCAGTACTTC	CSVVVSSEGTQYF
TRBD1	-	TRBV14	TRBJ2-7	TGTGCCAGCAGCCCACCGGGACAGTACGAGCAGTACTTC	CASSPPGQYEQYF
-	-	TRBV11-2	TRBJ1-1	TGTGCCAGCAGCTTAAACTCAGGGGCCCTATACACTGAAGCTTTCTTT	CASSLNSGALYTEAFF
TRBD2	-	TRBV18	TRBJ2-1	TGTGCCAGCCGGACTAGCGGGAACAATGAGCAGTTCTTC	CASRTSGNNEQFF
TRBD1	-	TRBV29-1	TRBJ2-7	TGCAGCGTTTTGGACAGGGGTGGGTCCTACGAGCAGTACTTC	CSVLDRGGSYEQYF
-	-	TRBV2	TRBJ1-1	TGTGCCAGCAGTGAAGCGCTTCTCGGGAAGCTGCAAGCTTTCTTT	CASSEALLGKLQAFF
-	-	TRBV6-1	TRBJ2-5	TGTGCCAGCAGTGAACCCGTAGTGGGAGAACGGACCCAGTACTTC	CASSEPVVGERTQYF
TRBD1	-	TRBV13	TRBJ2-7	TGTGCCAGCAGCCTATTGGGGACAGGGGCCTACGAGCAGTACTTC	CASSLLGTGAYEQYF
-	-	TRBV11-3	TRBJ2-3	TGTGCCAGCAGCTTAGACAGCGCGGGTAGCACAGATACGCAGTATTTT	CASSLDSAGSTDTQYF
TRBD1	-	TRBV7-2	TRBJ2-7	TGTGCCAGCAGCTTAGGCGGGACAGGGGGCCTCTCCTACGAGCAGTACTTC	CASSLGGTGGLSYEQYF
TRBD2	-	TRBV9	TRBJ2-7	TGTGCCAGCAGCCCGGGACTAGCGGACGGAGGGGAGCAGTACTTC	CASSPGLADGGEQYF
TRBD1	-	TRBV29-1	TRBJ2-7	TGCAGCGTTCTCGGGACAGGGGGGTTCTCCGAGCAGTACTTC	CSVLGTGGFSEQYF
TRBD2	once	TRBV2	TRBJ2-7	TGTGCCACCTCGACTACGGCGGGGGTGCGAACCTACGAGCAGTACTTC	CATSTTAGVRTYEQYF
TRBD2	once	TRBV2	TRBJ2-1	TGTGCCAGCCGCGGGGCTAGCGGTATGGATGAGCAGTTCTTC	CASRGASGMDEQFF